These T cell receptor beta chains were read from a single sample in a study of blood T cell repertoires in COVID-19. Sequencing used immunoSEQ multiplex PCR; TCRdb keeps in-frame clones, though not all of them. The data show around 99,000 clones, about three quarters seen once. Sequencing was done on a sample of peripheral blood. These receptor sequences come from a man in his sixties or seventies with acute or convalescent COVID-19. The CDR3 runs from the conserved cysteine through the conserved F or W. The order of the fields is clone size, V gene, J gene, D gene, CDR3 protein, CDR3 DNA. The D gene is left open where the match is weak. The size entry is marked missing in some rows and otherwise reads once, few, many or a size class.

size: few
V: TRBV18
J: TRBJ2-7
D: .
CDR3: CASSPLRIYEQYF
DNA: TGTGCCAGCTCACCACTGCGGATCTACGAGCAGTACTTC

size: .
V: TRBV7-8
J: TRBJ2-1
D: TRBD1
CDR3: CASSLDRGREQFF
DNA: TGTGCCAGCAGCTTGGACAGGGGTCGTGAGCAGTTCTTC

size: .
V: TRBV27
J: TRBJ1-1
D: .
CDR3: CASGRQAQNTEAFF
DNA: TGTGCCAGCGGTAGGCAGGCCCAGAACACTGAAGCTTTCTTT

size: .
V: TRBV18
J: TRBJ2-7
D: TRBD1
CDR3: CASSPEQGKVNEQYF
DNA: TGTGCCAGCTCACCAGAACAGGGGAAGGTCAACGAGCAGTACTTC

size: once
V: TRBV5-8
J: TRBJ1-2
D: .
CDR3: CASSPSNRANGYTF
DNA: TGTGCCAGCAGCCCCTCGAACAGGGCAAATGGCTACACCTTC

size: few
V: TRBV19
J: TRBJ1-6
D: TRBD1
CDR3: CASRDRGGSPLHF
DNA: TGTGCCAGTAGGGACAGGGGAGGCTCACCCCTCCACTTT

size: .
V: TRBV4-1
J: TRBJ2-7
D: TRBD2
CDR3: CASSLGGGGNSYEQYF
DNA: TGCGCCAGCAGCCTCGGGGGGGGCGGGAACTCCTACGAGCAGTACTTC

size: .
V: TRBV15
J: TRBJ2-2
D: .
CDR3: CATSRDGLNTGELFF
DNA: TGTGCCACCAGCAGAGATGGGCTGAACACCGGGGAGCTGTTTTTT

size: few
V: TRBV7-8
J: TRBJ1-4
D: TRBD1
CDR3: CASSMTGFEKLFF
DNA: TGTGCCAGCAGCATGACAGGGTTTGAAAAACTGTTTTTT

size: .
V: TRBV12-3/TRBV12-4
J: TRBJ2-5
D: .
CDR3: CASSRDTKETQYF
DNA: TGTGCCAGCAGTCGGGACACGAAAGAGACCCAGTACTTC

size: .
V: TRBV28
J: TRBJ1-2
D: TRBD1
CDR3: CASRNTGTGPHYTF
DNA: TGTGCCAGCAGAAACACCGGGACAGGGCCACACTACACCTTC

size: .
V: TRBV7-8
J: TRBJ1-6
D: .
CDR3: CASSPGITLHF
DNA: TGTGCCAGCAGCCCGGGGATTACCCTCCACTTT

size: .
V: TRBV7-6
J: TRBJ1-1
D: .
CDR3: CASSPQTGKINTEAFF
DNA: TGTGCCAGCAGCCCACAGACAGGCAAGATAAACACTGAAGCTTTCTTT

size: .
V: TRBV7-2
J: TRBJ2-7
D: .
CDR3: CASSLVPDTYEQYF
DNA: TGTGCCAGCAGCTTAGTCCCGGACACCTACGAGCAGTACTTC

size: .
V: TRBV9
J: TRBJ2-5
D: TRBD2
CDR3: CASSIKGGLADETQYF
DNA: TGTGCCAGCAGCATAAAGGGGGGACTAGCCGACGAGACCCAGTACTTC

size: .
V: TRBV27
J: TRBJ2-1
D: TRBD2
CDR3: CASSKLAGGLLTYNEQFF
DNA: TGTGCCAGCAGTAAACTAGCGGGGGGGCTGCTCACCTACAATGAGCAGTTCTTC

size: .
V: TRBV19
J: TRBJ2-3
D: .
CDR3: CASSPTTGTDTQYF
DNA: TGTGCCAGTAGTCCTACAACAGGCACAGATACGCAGTATTTT

size: many
V: TRBV18
J: TRBJ2-2
D: TRBD1
CDR3: CASSPFGTGVGTTIGELFF
DNA: TGTGCCAGCTCACCATTTGGGACAGGGGTTGGAACGACAATCGGGGAGCTGTTTTTT

size: .
V: TRBV13
J: TRBJ1-1
D: .
CDR3: CASTSGGRGTEAFF
DNA: TGTGCCAGCACCTCCGGGGGGAGAGGCACTGAAGCTTTCTTT

size: .
V: TRBV19
J: TRBJ1-1
D: TRBD1
CDR3: CASSLGQGVNTEAFF
DNA: TGTGCCAGTAGTTTAGGACAGGGTGTGAACACTGAAGCTTTCTTT

size: few
V: TRBV11-2
J: TRBJ2-1
D: .
CDR3: CASSLDLIRGNEQFF
DNA: TGTGCCAGCAGCTTAGACCTTATACGGGGCAATGAGCAGTTCTTC

size: once
V: TRBV10-3
J: TRBJ2-1
D: TRBD2
CDR3: CAISEQAGGKGEQFF
DNA: TGTGCCATCAGTGAACAGGCGGGGGGGAAGGGTGAGCAGTTCTTC

size: once
V: TRBV5-1
J: TRBJ2-7
D: TRBD2
CDR3: CASSLELGGEGEQYF
DNA: TGCGCCAGCAGCTTGGAGTTAGGAGGGGAGGGCGAGCAGTACTTC

size: .
V: TRBV7-9
J: TRBJ1-6
D: TRBD1
CDR3: CASSIRGHENSPLHF
DNA: TGTGCCAGCAGCATCAGGGGGCACGAAAATTCACCCCTCCACTTT

size: .
V: TRBV4-1
J: TRBJ1-4
D: .
CDR3: CASSQDGGEKLFF
DNA: TGCGCCAGCAGCCAAGATGGCGGTGAAAAACTGTTTTTT

size: .
V: TRBV5-1
J: TRBJ1-1
D: .
CDR3: CASSLGSEGSEAFF
DNA: TGCGCCAGCAGCTTGGGATCTGAGGGCTCTGAAGCTTTCTTT

size: .
V: TRBV5-1
J: TRBJ1-1
D: .
CDR3: CASGQSTNTEAFF
DNA: TGCGCCAGCGGACAATCTACGAACACTGAAGCTTTCTTT

size: .
V: TRBV5-6
J: TRBJ1-6
D: .
CDR3: CASSLQGGTYNSPLHF
DNA: TGTGCCAGCAGCTTGCAGGGTGGGACCTATAATTCACCCCTCCACTTT

size: once
V: TRBV5-4
J: TRBJ2-2
D: .
CDR3: CASSLSLTGELFF
DNA: TGTGCCAGCAGCTTGAGCCTAACCGGGGAGCTGTTTTTT

size: once
V: TRBV11-2
J: TRBJ1-6
D: .
CDR3: CASSRDSSSYNSPLHF
DNA: TGTGCCAGCAGCCGCGACAGTAGCTCCTATAATTCACCCCTCCACTTT

size: .
V: TRBV4-1
J: TRBJ1-6
D: .
CDR3: CASKSQDIARSPLHF
DNA: TGCGCCAGCAAAAGCCAAGACATTGCCCGTTCACCCCTCCACTTT

size: .
V: TRBV19
J: TRBJ1-3
D: .
CDR3: CASSIGPLAGPSGNTIYF
DNA: TGTGCCAGTAGTATAGGCCCCTTGGCAGGGCCCTCTGGAAACACCATATATTTT

size: .
V: TRBV12-3/TRBV12-4
J: TRBJ2-7
D: .
CDR3: CASSFRRSYEQYF
DNA: TGTGCCAGCAGTTTCCGCCGGAGCTACGAGCAGTACTTC

size: .
V: TRBV7-2
J: TRBJ2-1
D: TRBD2
CDR3: CASRRTGAGGFNEQFF
DNA: TGTGCCAGCAGGCGTACTGGAGCGGGGGGCTTCAATGAGCAGTTCTTC

size: .
V: TRBV7-8
J: TRBJ2-7
D: TRBD2
CDR3: CASSRGLVLTYEQYF
DNA: TGTGCCAGCAGCCGAGGACTAGTGTTAACCTACGAGCAGTACTTC

size: .
V: TRBV2
J: TRBJ1-2
D: .
CDR3: CASSEALGAYGYTF
DNA: TGTGCCAGCAGTGAAGCGCTCGGTGCGTATGGCTACACCTTC

size: .
V: TRBV5-1
J: TRBJ1-3
D: TRBD1
CDR3: CASSSGTGTGNTIYF
DNA: TGCGCCAGCAGCTCAGGGACAGGGACTGGAAACACCATATATTTT

size: once
V: TRBV19
J: TRBJ2-7
D: .
CDR3: CASSPAGTGHSYEQYF
DNA: TGTGCCAGTAGCCCCGCCGGCACAGGCCACTCCTACGAGCAGTACTTC

size: .
V: TRBV14
J: TRBJ1-6
D: TRBD1
CDR3: CASSPGTDYSPLHF
DNA: TGTGCCAGCAGCCCCGGGACAGACTATTCACCCCTCCACTTT

size: .
V: TRBV19
J: TRBJ2-1
D: .
CDR3: CASSIDTTGQRVFF
DNA: TGTGCCAGTAGTATAGACACAACAGGGCAAAGGGTGTTCTTC

size: once
V: TRBV7-9
J: TRBJ1-1
D: TRBD1
CDR3: CASSGTGEAFF
DNA: TGTGCCAGCAGCGGGACAGGGGAAGCTTTCTTT

size: .
V: TRBV3-1/TRBV3-2
J: TRBJ1-5
D: .
CDR3: CASSQSKSNQPQHF
DNA: TGTGCCAGCAGCCAATCTAAGAGCAATCAGCCCCAGCATTTT

size: few
V: TRBV5-6
J: TRBJ2-1
D: .
CDR3: CASSLWVRVNEQFF
DNA: TGTGCCAGCAGCTTGTGGGTCAGGGTCAATGAGCAGTTCTTC

size: once
V: TRBV6-2/TRBV6-3
J: TRBJ1-4
D: TRBD1
CDR3: CASSYSQLWGQGNEKLFF
DNA: TGTGCCAGCAGTTACTCGCAACTTTGGGGACAGGGTAATGAAAAACTGTTTTTT

size: once
V: TRBV5-8
J: TRBJ1-4
D: TRBD1
CDR3: CASSLTGGKNEKLFF
DNA: TGTGCCAGCAGCTTGACAGGGGGCAAGAATGAAAAACTGTTTTTT

size: .
V: TRBV24-1
J: TRBJ2-2
D: .
CDR3: CATSSRGSAGELFF
DNA: TGTGCCACCAGCTCTCGGGGGTCGGCCGGGGAGCTGTTTTTT

size: .
V: TRBV5-5
J: TRBJ1-2
D: .
CDR3: CASSLGPGDYGYTF
DNA: TGTGCCAGCAGCTTGGGGCCAGGTGACTATGGCTACACCTTC

size: .
V: TRBV19
J: TRBJ2-4
D: .
CDR3: CASSPAGTLLAKNIQYF
DNA: TGTGCCAGTAGCCCGGCGGGGACCCTGCTAGCCAAAAACATTCAGTACTTC

size: .
V: TRBV7-6
J: TRBJ2-4
D: .
CDR3: CASYYLQPIERNKNIQYF
DNA: TGTGCCAGCTACTACCTCCAACCTATAGAGCGCAACAAAAACATTCAGTACTTC